A single sample is the source of the 9 T cell receptor beta chains below, sequenced in a study of blood T cell repertoires in COVID-19. Method: immunoSEQ multiplex PCR; TCRdb's copy keeps in-frame clones and lacks some. The data show 65,000 to 85,000 clones, around four fifths seen once. Sequencing was done on a sample of peripheral blood. All receptors derive from a man between 45 and 60 years old with active COVID-19.

J is TRBJ2-5 and V is TRBV5-6; D call uncertain. The V end lost 4 bases, the J end lost 5 bases, and 12 bases lay between the germline ends. Germline-derived CDR1 and CDR2 are SGHDT and YYEEEE. The CDR3 runs to 13 residues. CDR3 loop: CASSTTDAETQYF. The CDR3 DNA reads as TGTGCCAGCAGCACCACAGACGCGGAGACCCAGTACTTC.

V and J are TRBV2 and TRBJ1-5; 9 bases map to TRBD1. Per germline, CDR1 SNHLY and CDR2 FYNNEI. With V trimmed by 4 bases and J by 3 bases, 4 bases remained unmatched. The CDR3 is made up of 15 amino acids. Written as DNA, the CDR3 is TGTGCCAGCAGTGGACAGGGGGTCAACAATCAGCCCCAGCATTTT. Residues: CASSGQGVNNQPQHF.

This chain connects TRBV4-1 to TRBJ2-1; TRBD2 matches at 7 bases. This CDR3 has 14 residues. V was clipped by 2 bases and J by 4 bases; unmatched bases: 2. CDR1 MGHRA and CDR2 YSYEKL come from the germline V gene. CDR3 DNA sequence: TGCGCCAGCAGCCAATTCGGGAGGTACAATGAGCAGTTCTTC. This encodes CASSQFGRYNEQFF.

For this clone: This CDR3 is also generated by other DNA sequences in the sample. This rearrangement joins TRBV12-3 or TRBV12-4 to TRBJ1-2, with 10 bases aligning to TRBD1. The length of the CDR3 is 13 residues. J gave up 8 bases and V 6 bases, and 6 bases lay outside the gene matches. The CDR3 DNA reads TGTGCCAGCAGCCCTGGACAGGGGGGCGGCTACACCTTC. This gives the protein CASSPGQGGGYTF.

The rearrangement joins TRBV10-2 to TRBJ1-2; TRBD1 aligns across 10 bases. Germline V gene lookup returns CDR1 WSHSY and CDR2 SAAADI. The V gene end was trimmed by 2 bases and the J gene end by 0 bases; junction bases not matched to a gene: 3. The CDR3 is 16 residues long. CDR3 sequence: CASSEGDRGPNYGYTF. CDR3 nucleotide sequence: TGCGCCAGCAGTGAGGGAGACAGGGGGCCTAACTATGGCTACACCTTC.

The rearrangement uses TRBV10-3 and TRBJ2-1; D possibly corresponds to TRBD2 (6 bases). Between the trimmed V and J ends, which lost 4 bases and 0 bases, there was a span of 10 bases. Germline CDR1 reads ENHRY; CDR2 reads SYGVKD. There are 15 residues in the CDR3. This CDR3 is CAISGEASSYNEQFF. The CDR3 DNA sequence: TGTGCCATCAGTGGGGAGGCGTCCTCCTACAATGAGCAGTTCTTC.

The chain links TRBV11-2 to TRBJ2-5; no reliable D call. Germline V gene data show CDR1 as SGHAT and CDR2 as FQNNGV. V lost 5 bases and J 5 bases, leaving 12 bases between the germline ends. The CDR3 extends over 13 amino acids. The CDR3 DNA reads TGTGCCAGCAGCCCCGCCCGGTCGGAGACCCAGTACTTC. This translates into CASSPARSETQYF. The variable domain in full, with the rest retrieved from reference TRBV11-2 and TRBJ2-5, is EAGVAQSPRYKIIEKRQSVAFWCNPISGHATLYWYQQILGQGPKLLIQFQNNGVVDDSQLPKDRFSAERLKGVDSTLKIQPAKLEDSAVYLCASSPARSETQYFGPGTRLLVL.

The rearrangement joins TRBV7-3 to TRBJ2-1; 8 nucleotides align to TRBD2. The CDR3 loop spans 21 amino acids. The germline V gene encodes CDR1 SGHTA and CDR2 FQGTGA. V gave up 5 bases and J gave up 3 bases; unmatched junction bases: 24. The CDR3 sequence is CASSRQEERGPTLDYYNEQFF. Written as DNA, the CDR3 is TGTGCCAGCAGCCGCCAGGAAGAGCGGGGGCCGACTCTAGACTACTACAATGAGCAGTTCTTC.

J is TRBJ2-6 and V is TRBV5-1; the match to TRBD2 covers 13 bases. The J segment lost 2 bases and the V segment lost 4 bases, leaving 6 bases of the junction unmatched. Germline V gives CDR1 SGHRS, CDR2 YFSETQ. The CDR3 consists of 18 residues. CDR3 sequence reads: CASSPTSGGLPGANVLTF. In DNA form, the CDR3 reads TGCGCCAGCAGCCCGACTAGCGGGGGGCTACCTGGGGCCAACGTCCTGACTTTC.